These 26 T cell receptor beta chains came from one sample sequenced in a study of blood T cell repertoires in COVID-19. This table comes from immunoSEQ multiplex PCR, and its TCRdb copy is limited to in-frame clones, with some not included. Seen here are some 150,000 clones, 75% to 90% observed once, and the top ten hold about 2.4%. Sequenced input: peripheral blood. Source of these receptors: a woman aged 70-85 years with acute or convalescent COVID-19.

The rearrangement joins TRBV19 to TRBJ1-2; 10 nucleotides align to TRBD1. This CDR3 spans 16 amino acids. V shed 6 bases, J shed 8 bases, and the junction held 15 bases outside the gene matches. CDR1 and CDR2 (germline): LNHDA, SQIVND (reference sequence). CDR3 coding DNA: TGTGCCAGTAGCATGGCCGGGACAGGGGAGATTTTGGGCTACACCTTC. It is translated as CASSMAGTGEILGYTF.

This clone has only a few counts. This rearrangement joins TRBV19 to TRBJ2-2, with D perhaps matching TRBD2 (7 bases). Germline V gene data show CDR1 as LNHDA and CDR2 as SQIVND (reference sequence). The CDR3 length is 15 residues. Deletions cut 5 bases from V and 5 bases from J, with 15 bases between. CDR3 sequence reads: CASSVEGGGTGELFF. DNA for the CDR3: TGTGCCAGTAGTGTGGAGGGAGGGGGGACCGGGGAGCTGTTTTTT.

The chain recombines TRBV18 with TRBJ2-7, with a tentative D call TRBD2 (5 bases). Germline-derived CDR1 and CDR2 are KGHSH and LQKENI. V was trimmed by 4 bases and J by 3 bases, leaving 10 bases between them. This CDR3 is built from 13 residues. The CDR3 spells CASSLPGNYEQYF. Here the CDR3 DNA reads TGTGCCAGCTCACTCCCCGGGAACTACGAGCAGTACTTC.

A single count supports this clone. V is TRBV18 and J is TRBJ2-7; 9 bases line up with TRBD1. The CDR3 runs to 16 residues. The germline V gene encodes CDR1 KGHSH and CDR2 LQKENI. After removal of 6 bases from V and 5 bases from J, the junction contained 14 bases not matched to a gene. This CDR3 is CASSRGPGQGNHEQYF. The CDR3 coding sequence is TGTGCCAGCTCCCGCGGTCCGGGACAGGGAAACCACGAGCAGTACTTC.

The chain recombines TRBV9 with TRBJ2-3; 8 bases agree with TRBD2. Germline CDR1 SGDLS, CDR2 YYNGEE. J gave up 2 bases and V 1 base, and 9 bases lay outside the gene matches. This CDR3 has 17 residues. As DNA, the CDR3 is TGTGCCAGCAGCGTATCTATCCCGGGGGGGTACACAGATACGCAGTATTTT. Encoded protein: CASSVSIPGGYTDTQYF.

This clone was observed a few times. The CDR3 bases are TGTGCCAGCAGTGACGGCATAGGGGGCACAGATACGCAGTATTTT. This sequence encodes CASSDGIGGTDTQYF. The chain carries TRBV6-4 and TRBJ2-3, with D possibly TRBD1 on 5 matching bases. There are 15 residues in the CDR3. Trimming pared 2 bases from V and 1 base from J, leaving 10 bases between. Germline CDR1 and CDR2: MRHNA and SNTAGT.

This chain joins TRBV18 and TRBJ2-1; the match to TRBD2 covers 9 bases. CDR3 length: 15 amino acids. With 1 base clipped from V and 8 bases from J, the junction kept 6 bases outside the gene matches. Per germline, CDR1 KGHSH and CDR2 LQKENI. CDR3 loop: CASSPLAGGRDEQFF. In DNA form, the CDR3 reads TGTGCCAGCTCACCACTCGCGGGGGGGCGCGATGAGCAGTTCTTC.

About this clone: A junction end diverges from the germline sequence, so it may reflect a read error. The chain has TRBV6-1 and TRBJ2-3; TRBD1 matches 7 bases. Germline CDR1 and CDR2: MNHNS and SASEGT. The CDR3 totals 17 residues. The CDR3 nucleotides are TGTGCCAGCAGCGAAGGGGGCCCGTTTCGTTATCTAGATACGCAGTATTTT. This gives the protein CASSEGGPFRYLDTQYF.

The chain links TRBV11-1 to TRBJ2-7, with TRBD2 as a possible D gene (6 bases). Deletions cut 3 bases from V and 3 bases from J, with 15 bases between. Germline V gene sequence: CDR1 SGHAT, CDR2 FQDESV (reference sequence). The CDR3 length is 15 residues. The CDR3 sequence: CASSLEGQALYEQYF. CDR3 nucleotides: TGTGCCAGCAGCTTGGAGGGCCAAGCCCTCTACGAGCAGTACTTC. The full variable domain, completed using reference TRBV11-1 and TRBJ2-7, is EAEVAQSPRYKITEKSQAVAFWCDPISGHATLYWYRQILGQGPELLVQFQDESVVDDSQLPKDRFSAERLKGVDSTLKIQPAELGDSAMYLCASSLEGQALYEQYFGPGTRLTVT.

The V call is TRBV18, the J call TRBJ2-2, with D perhaps matching TRBD1 (5 bases). V was pared by 3 bases and J by 2 bases, with 13 bases between. This CDR3 is 16 amino acids long. Germline CDR1 is KGHSH and CDR2 is LQKENI. Here the CDR3 DNA reads TGTGCCAGCTCACCCCCGTCCGGACAAAACACCGGGGAGCTGTTTTTT. Protein: CASSPPSGQNTGELFF.

In its sample, this clone was seen once. V is TRBV30 and J is TRBJ1-1; 9 nucleotides align to TRBD1. Germline lookup yields CDR1 GTSNPN and CDR2 SVGIG (reference sequence). J lost 1 base, V lost 5 bases, and 5 bases had no gene match. The CDR3 is 14 amino acids. CDR3 sequence: CAWEEGQGNTEAFF. In DNA form, the CDR3 reads TGTGCCTGGGAGGAGGGACAGGGGAACACTGAAGCTTTCTTT.

The chain has TRBV15 and TRBJ2-1; tentative D call: TRBD1 (6 bases). V was shortened by 4 bases and J by 6 bases, with 19 bases between the two germline ends. The CDR3 covers 16 residues. CDR1 and CDR2 from the germline V gene are LNHNV and YYDKDF (reference sequence). CDR3 DNA: TGTGCCACCAGCACCAGGATTAACAGGGCCTCCAATGAGCAGTTCTTC. Translating gives CATSTRINRASNEQFF.

This clone has only one observation. The chain couples TRBV5-4 to TRBJ2-5; D is perhaps TRBD2 (5 bases). V gave up 0 bases and J gave up 4 bases, with 10 bases separating them. The CDR3 is made up of 14 amino acids. CDR1 and CDR2 from the germline V gene are SGHNT and YYREEE (reference sequence). CDR3 protein: CASSLGGGPETQYF. The CDR3 DNA reads as TGTGCCAGCAGCTTGGGCGGAGGTCCAGAGACCCAGTACTTC.

The chain uses TRBV30 and TRBJ2-5; TRBD1 is a possible D gene (5 bases). This CDR3 has 11 residues. Germline CDR1 and CDR2: GTSNPN and SVGIG (reference sequence). The CDR3 is CARQIQETQYF. DNA of the CDR3: TGTGCAAGACAGATTCAAGAGACCCAGTACTTC.

DNA for the CDR3: TGTGCCAGCAGCTTAGAGTCCAGGACTGAAGCTTTCTTT. Translating gives CASSLESRTEAFF. The rearrangement links TRBV11-1 to TRBJ1-1; no clear D gene. The CDR3 is 13 residues long. The germline V and J ends were trimmed by 1 base and 5 bases, with 8 bases remaining between them. Germline CDR1 and CDR2: SGHAT and FQDESV (reference sequence).

J is TRBJ2-3 and V is TRBV6-5, with 8 nucleotides matching TRBD1. Germline CDR1 and CDR2: MNHEY and SVGAGI. Trimming removed 6 bases from V and 4 bases from J; junction bases left unmatched: 9. There are 15 residues in the CDR3. CDR3 region: CASRSPGQVPDTQYF. The CDR3 DNA is TGTGCCAGCAGGAGTCCGGGACAGGTCCCAGATACGCAGTATTTT.

This sequence joins TRBV15 and TRBJ1-5, with 9 bases aligning to TRBD1. The CDR3 consists of 16 residues. V was pared by 1 base and J by 5 bases, with 6 bases of the junction left unmatched. Germline-derived CDR1 and CDR2 are LNHNV and YYDKDF (reference sequence). CDR3 in amino acids: CATSRGAGQGYQPQHF. DNA for the CDR3: TGTGCCACCAGCAGAGGGGCAGGACAGGGGTATCAGCCCCAGCATTTT.

The chain recombines TRBV7-2 with TRBJ2-1; possible D gene TRBD2, 7 bases. Trimming shortened V by 5 bases and J by 9 bases, and 17 bases separated the two germline ends. This CDR3 is 14 amino acids long. CDR1 is SGHTA, CDR2 FQGNSA, per germline. The CDR3 nucleotides are TGTGCCAGCAGCGCCAGACGGGGGGCAGGTGAGCAGTTCTTC. As protein: CASSARRGAGEQFF.

The gene calls are TRBV27 and TRBJ1-2; 7 positions match TRBD1. The V gene end was trimmed by 5 bases and the J gene end by 2 bases; junction bases not matched to a gene: 11. Germline loops: CDR1 MNHEY, CDR2 SMNVEV (reference sequence). This CDR3 has 16 residues. CDR3 DNA sequence: TGTGCCAGCAGTCCCAGACAGGGAAGTAGGAACTATGGCTACACCTTC. This codes for CASSPRQGSRNYGYTF.

This clone was counted a single time. This chain joins TRBV18 and TRBJ2-1; D gene unclear. V lost 3 bases, J lost 8 bases, and 14 bases lay in between. The CDR3 length is 14 residues. The V gene's germline CDR1 is KGHSH and CDR2 LQKENI. For the CDR3, the DNA is TGTGCCAGCTCACCCTTTACTGAGAGCGATGAGCAGTTCTTC. Translated, it gives CASSPFTESDEQFF.

V usage is TRBV21-1 and J usage is TRBJ1-5; the D segment call TRBD1 is taken from the table without a DNA check. TRBV21-1 is marked as a pseudogene. The CDR3 totals 16 residues. The CDR3 sequence: CASSKARRGANQPQHF. The CDR3 DNA is TGTGCCAGCAGCAAAGCGCGCAGGGGGGCCAATCAGCCCCAGCATTTT.

Many counts were recorded for this clone. The CDR3 region is CASSHDRYGYTF. The CDR3 DNA reads TGCGCCAGCAGCCACGACAGGTATGGCTACACCTTC. The genes are TRBV4-1 and TRBJ1-2, with D maybe TRBD1 (6 bases). CDR1 and CDR2 (germline): MGHRA, YSYEKL. V shed 3 bases and J shed 5 bases, with 7 bases lying between them. The CDR3 totals 12 residues.

CDR3 coding DNA: TGTGCCAGCTCACTCGGGACTAGCCTGCACAATGAGCAGTTCTTC. This encodes CASSLGTSLHNEQFF. The V and J genes are TRBV18 and TRBJ2-1; 9 bases match TRBD2. Germline loops: CDR1 KGHSH, CDR2 LQKENI. This CDR3 region has 15 residues. After removal of 4 bases from V and 5 bases from J, the junction contained 6 bases not matched to a gene.

This sequence joins TRBV3-1 (or the pseudogene TRBV3-2) and TRBJ2-7; weak D call: TRBD2 (5 bases). This CDR3 is built from 14 residues. Germline V gene sequence: CDR1 LGHDT, CDR2 YNNKEL (reference sequence). Between the trimmed V and J ends, which lost 4 bases and 0 bases, there was a span of 10 bases. The CDR3 reads CASSPTGFSYEQYF. CDR3 sequence (DNA): TGTGCCAGCAGCCCAACGGGATTCTCCTACGAGCAGTACTTC.

The CDR3 DNA reads as TGTGCCAGCACGAGACAGGGTTACGAGCAGTACGTC. Protein: CASTRQGYEQYV. The chain joins TRBV2 to TRBJ2-7, with 7 bases aligning to TRBD1. Germline-derived CDR1 and CDR2 are SNHLY and FYNNEI. This CDR3 has 12 amino acids. The J segment lost 4 bases and the V segment lost 7 bases, leaving 4 bases of the junction unmatched.

The genes are TRBV3-1 (or the pseudogene TRBV3-2) and TRBJ2-2; 9 bases align to TRBD2. Per germline, CDR1 LGHDT and CDR2 YNNKEL (reference sequence). Trimming removed 0 bases from V and 6 bases from J; junction bases left unmatched: 14. The CDR3 loop spans 19 amino acids. The CDR3 nucleotides read TGTGCCAGCAGCCAAGATAGGCGGGGGGGCCCGATTAGCGCCGGGGAGCTGTTTTTT. Translation gives CASSQDRRGGPISAGELFF.